This T cell receptor (beta chain) was identified in a study of spatial heterogeneity in lung cancer. General observations from the study: Higher tumor mutation counts went along with higher counts of expanded intratumoral alpha and beta TCRs. The estimate shows that only about 7% of tumor T cells were covered for alpha and approximately 13% for beta chains.

Germline CDR1 DFQATT, CDR2 SNEGSKA (reference sequence). Trimming shortened V by 2 bases and J by 2 bases, and 13 bases separated the two germline ends. The CDR3 has 14 residues. Stated time point: sample taken at primary tumor resection. Donation came from 70 or so patients with untreated early-stage non-small cell lung cancer. TCRdb passed the 5' RACE reads through MiXCR, listing each CDR3 protein once. Among roughly 20,000 distinct CDR3 sequences listed, around 2.8% were seen once. The sample holds many counts of this clonotype. Its antigen is currently unknown. V usage is TRBV20-1 and J usage is TRBJ2-7; TRBD2 might be the D (5 bases). Here the sequenced sample was lung tumor tissue, taken at surgery. This clonotype was sampled from a male donor with early-stage non-small cell lung cancer. CDR3 protein: CSARSTRRTYEQYF. In nucleotides, the CDR3 is TGCAGTGCTAGATCTACTAGACGCACCTACGAGCAGTACTTC.